A selection of T cell receptor beta chains follows, all from one sample in a study of cytomegalovirus exposure and HLA in healthy donors. Using immunoSEQ multiplex PCR, the repertoire was profiled, and TCRdb retains in-frame clones only, with some absent. The sample shows approximately 160,000 clones, around 79% of them seen only once. Sequences were obtained from PBMCs. The receptors stem from a male donor in good health and CMV-seropositive. Both conserved end residues are part of each CDR3. The order of the fields is J gene, V gene, clone size, D gene, CDR3 protein, CDR3 DNA. A D gene is named only where the DNA matches it firmly. Clone sizes are given selectively: once, few, many, or a class where the clone is expanded.

TRBJ1-6 | TRBV5-1 | - | - | CASSLDRAPTSAPLHF | TGCGCCAGCAGCTTGGACAGGGCACCGACTTCGGCACCCCTCCACTTT
TRBJ2-7 | TRBV2 | - | TRBD1 | CASGTPTGTYEQYF | TGTGCCAGCGGGACCCCGACAGGGACCTACGAGCAGTACTTC
TRBJ1-5 | TRBV6-6 | - | TRBD1 | CASSYEGASQPQHF | TGTGCCAGCAGTTACGAGGGGGCGTCTCAGCCCCAGCATTTT
TRBJ1-3 | TRBV30 | - | - | CAWSATAETGNTIYF | TGTGCCTGGAGTGCCACAGCTGAGACTGGAAACACCATATATTTT
TRBJ2-2 | TRBV7-9 | - | - | CASSPVVDTGELFF | TGTGCCAGCAGCCCCGTCGTTGACACCGGGGAGCTGTTTTTT
TRBJ2-7 | TRBV2 | - | - | CASSENRARSEQYF | TGTGCCAGCAGTGAAAACAGGGCCCGTAGCGAGCAGTACTTC
TRBJ1-5 | TRBV6-1 | once | - | CASQDPNQPQHF | TGTGCCAGCCAGGATCCGAATCAGCCCCAGCATTTT
TRBJ2-7 | TRBV6-6 | - | TRBD1 | CASSYSTGGYEQYF | TGTGCCAGCAGTTACTCGACAGGGGGCTACGAGCAGTACTTC
TRBJ2-7 | TRBV15 | - | - | CATSRGSGYEQYF | TGTGCCACCAGCAGAGGGTCAGGATACGAGCAGTACTTC
TRBJ1-1 | TRBV6-5 | few | TRBD1 | CASSYSTGTENTEAFF | TGTGCCAGCAGTTACTCCACCGGGACAGAGAACACTGAAGCTTTCTTT